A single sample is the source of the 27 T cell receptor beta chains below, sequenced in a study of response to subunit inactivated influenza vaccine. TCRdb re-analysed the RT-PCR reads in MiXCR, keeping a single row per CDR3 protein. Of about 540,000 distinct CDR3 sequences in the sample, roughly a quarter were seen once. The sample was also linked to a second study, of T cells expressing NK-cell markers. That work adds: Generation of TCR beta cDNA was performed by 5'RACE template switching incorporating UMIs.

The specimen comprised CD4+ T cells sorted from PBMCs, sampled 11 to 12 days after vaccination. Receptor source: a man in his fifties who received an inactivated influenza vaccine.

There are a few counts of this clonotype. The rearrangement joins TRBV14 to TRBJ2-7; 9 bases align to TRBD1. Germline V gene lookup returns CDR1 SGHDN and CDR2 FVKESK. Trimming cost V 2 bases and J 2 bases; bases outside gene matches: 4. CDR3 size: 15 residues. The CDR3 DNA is TGTGCCAGCAGCCAATACGGACAGGGGACCTACGAGCAGTACTTC. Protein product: CASSQYGQGTYEQYF.

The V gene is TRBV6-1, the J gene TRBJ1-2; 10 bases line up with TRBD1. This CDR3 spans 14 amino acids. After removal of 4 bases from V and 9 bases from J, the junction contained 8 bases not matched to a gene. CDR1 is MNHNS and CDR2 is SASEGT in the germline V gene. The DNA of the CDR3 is TGTGCCAGCAGTGCAGGGACAGGGGCTCAGAGCTACACCTTC. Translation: CASSAGTGAQSYTF.

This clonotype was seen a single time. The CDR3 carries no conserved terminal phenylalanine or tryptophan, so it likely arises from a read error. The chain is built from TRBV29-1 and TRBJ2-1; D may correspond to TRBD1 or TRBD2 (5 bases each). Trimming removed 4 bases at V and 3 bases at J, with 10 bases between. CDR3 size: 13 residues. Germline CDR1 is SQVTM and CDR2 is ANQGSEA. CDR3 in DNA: TGCAGCGTTGGAGGGGACCGCTACAATGAGCAGTTCTTA. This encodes CSVGGDRYNEQFL.

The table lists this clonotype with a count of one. The CDR3 bases are TGTGCCAGCAGCCGAAATGATCTGACAGGGGGCATCGAGCAGTACTTC. Protein: CASSRNDLTGGIEQYF. This chain connects TRBV11-1 to TRBJ2-7; 10 nucleotides align to TRBD1. Germline loops: CDR1 SGHAT, CDR2 FQDESV (reference sequence). V lost 5 bases to trimming and J lost 6 bases; unmatched junction nucleotides: 13. CDR3 length: 16 residues.

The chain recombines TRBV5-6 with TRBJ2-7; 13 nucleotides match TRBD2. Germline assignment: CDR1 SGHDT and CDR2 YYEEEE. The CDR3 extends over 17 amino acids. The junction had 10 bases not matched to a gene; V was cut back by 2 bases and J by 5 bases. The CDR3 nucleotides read TGTGCCAGCAGCTTCGGACTAGCGGGAGAGAAGATGGACGAGCAGTACTTC. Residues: CASSFGLAGEKMDEQYF. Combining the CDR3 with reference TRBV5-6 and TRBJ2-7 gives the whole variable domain DAGVTQSPTHLIKTRGQQVTLRCSPKSGHDTVSWYQQALGQGPQFIFQYYEEEERQRGNFPDRFSGHQFPNYSSELNVNALLLGDSALYLCASSFGLAGEKMDEQYFGPGTRLTVT.

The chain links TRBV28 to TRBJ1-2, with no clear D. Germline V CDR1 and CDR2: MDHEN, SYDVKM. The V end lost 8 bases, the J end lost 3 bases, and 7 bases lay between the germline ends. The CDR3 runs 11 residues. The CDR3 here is CASGTYYGYTF. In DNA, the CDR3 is TGTGCCAGCGGCACCTACTATGGCTACACCTTC.

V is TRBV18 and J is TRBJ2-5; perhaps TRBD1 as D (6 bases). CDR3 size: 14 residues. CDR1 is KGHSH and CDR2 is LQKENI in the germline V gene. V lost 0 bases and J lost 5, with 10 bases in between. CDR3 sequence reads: CASSPPSRGETQYF. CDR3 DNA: TGTGCCAGCTCACCACCAAGCAGGGGCGAGACCCAGTACTTC.

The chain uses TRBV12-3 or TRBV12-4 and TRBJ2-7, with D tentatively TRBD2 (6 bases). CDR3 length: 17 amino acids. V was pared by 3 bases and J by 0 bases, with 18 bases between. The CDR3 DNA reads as TGTGCCAGCAGTTTCCCCCTTCCGGGACTGAGCTCCTACGAGCAGTACTTC. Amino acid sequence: CASSFPLPGLSSYEQYF.

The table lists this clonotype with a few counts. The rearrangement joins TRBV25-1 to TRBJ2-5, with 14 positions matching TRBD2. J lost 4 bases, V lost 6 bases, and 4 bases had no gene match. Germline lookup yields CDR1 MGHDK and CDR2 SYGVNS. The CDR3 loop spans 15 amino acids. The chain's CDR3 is CASRRTSGGRETQYF. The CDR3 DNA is TGTGCCAGCAGGAGGACTAGCGGGGGGCGAGAGACCCAGTACTTC.

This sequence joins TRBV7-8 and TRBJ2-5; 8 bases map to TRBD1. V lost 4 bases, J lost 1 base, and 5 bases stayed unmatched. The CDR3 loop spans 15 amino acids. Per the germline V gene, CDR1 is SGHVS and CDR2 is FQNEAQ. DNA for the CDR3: TGTGCCAGCAGCTCCCGACAGGGGCTCCAAGAGACCCAGTACTTC. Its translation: CASSSRQGLQETQYF. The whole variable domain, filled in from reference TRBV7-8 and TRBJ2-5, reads GAGVSQSPRYKVAKRGQDVALRCDPISGHVSLFWYQQALGQGPEFLTYFQNEAQLDKSGLPSDRFFAERPEGSVSTLKIQRTQQEDSAVYLCASSSRQGLQETQYFGPGTRLLVL.

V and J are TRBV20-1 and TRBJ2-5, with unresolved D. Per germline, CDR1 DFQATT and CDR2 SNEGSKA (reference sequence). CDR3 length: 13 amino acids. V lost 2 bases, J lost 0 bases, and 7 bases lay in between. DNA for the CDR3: TGCAGTGCTAGACGTCTGTACCAAGAGACCCAGTACTTC. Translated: CSARRLYQETQYF.

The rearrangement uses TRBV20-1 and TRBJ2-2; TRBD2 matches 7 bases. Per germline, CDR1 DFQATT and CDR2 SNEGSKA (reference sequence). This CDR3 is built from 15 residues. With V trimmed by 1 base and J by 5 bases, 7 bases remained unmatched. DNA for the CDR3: TGCAGTGCTAGAGTCGCGGGAGTAAGGACCGGGGAGCTGTTTTTT. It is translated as CSARVAGVRTGELFF.

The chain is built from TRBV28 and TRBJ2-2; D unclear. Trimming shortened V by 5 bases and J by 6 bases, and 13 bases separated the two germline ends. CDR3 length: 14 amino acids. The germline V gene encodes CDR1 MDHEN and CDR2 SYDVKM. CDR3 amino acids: CASSIPPWAGELFF. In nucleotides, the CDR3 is TGTGCCAGCAGTATACCCCCGTGGGCCGGGGAGCTGTTTTTT.

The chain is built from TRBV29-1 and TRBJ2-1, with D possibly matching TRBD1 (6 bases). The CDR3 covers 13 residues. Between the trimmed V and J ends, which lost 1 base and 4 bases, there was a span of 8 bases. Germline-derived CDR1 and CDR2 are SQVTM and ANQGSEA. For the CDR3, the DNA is TGCAGCGTTGAAGCGACAGGATACAATGAGCAGTTCTTC. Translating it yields CSVEATGYNEQFF.

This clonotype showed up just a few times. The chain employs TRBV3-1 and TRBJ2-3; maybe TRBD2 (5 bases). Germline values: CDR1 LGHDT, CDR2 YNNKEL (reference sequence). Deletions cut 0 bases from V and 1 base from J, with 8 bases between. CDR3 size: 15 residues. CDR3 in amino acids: CASSQDPAGTDTQYF. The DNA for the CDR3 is TGTGCCAGCAGCCAAGACCCAGCGGGCACAGATACGCAGTATTTT.

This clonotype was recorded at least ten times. Here the CDR3 DNA reads TGTGCCAGCAGCGTAGGAGCGGACAGGGCGTACCTAGGGGCCAACGTCCTGACTTTC. Amino acids: CASSVGADRAYLGANVLTF. V usage is TRBV9 and J usage is TRBJ2-6, with TRBD1 identical over 8 bases. This CDR3 region has 19 residues. Germline CDR1 SGDLS, CDR2 YYNGEE. V trimming: 0 bases; J trimming: 4 bases; junction bases outside the gene matches: 12.

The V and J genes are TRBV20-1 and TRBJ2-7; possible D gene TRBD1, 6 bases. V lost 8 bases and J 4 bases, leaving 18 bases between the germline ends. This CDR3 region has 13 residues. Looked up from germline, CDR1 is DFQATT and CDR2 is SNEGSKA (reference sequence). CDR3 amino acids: CSPTSQGNYEQYF. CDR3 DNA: TGCAGTCCCACAAGCCAGGGGAATTACGAGCAGTACTTC.

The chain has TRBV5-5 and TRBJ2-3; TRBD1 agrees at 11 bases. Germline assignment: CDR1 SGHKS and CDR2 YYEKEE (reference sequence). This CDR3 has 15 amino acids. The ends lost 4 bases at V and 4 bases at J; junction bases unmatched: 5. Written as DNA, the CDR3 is TGTGCCAGCAGCGGGACAGGGGGAAGGGCAGATACGCAGTATTTT. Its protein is CASSGTGGRADTQYF.

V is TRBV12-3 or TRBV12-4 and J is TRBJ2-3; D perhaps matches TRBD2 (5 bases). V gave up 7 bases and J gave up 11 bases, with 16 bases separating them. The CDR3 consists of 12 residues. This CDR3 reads CASKAGRTLQYF. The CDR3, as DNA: TGTGCCAGCAAGGCGGGCCGGACGCTGCAGTATTTT.

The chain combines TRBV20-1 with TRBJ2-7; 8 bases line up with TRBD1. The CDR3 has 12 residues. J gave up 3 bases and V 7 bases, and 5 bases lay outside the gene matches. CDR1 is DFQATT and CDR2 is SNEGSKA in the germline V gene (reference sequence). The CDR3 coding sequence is TGCAGTGTTCCGGGACAGGTCTACGAGCAGTACTTC. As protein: CSVPGQVYEQYF.

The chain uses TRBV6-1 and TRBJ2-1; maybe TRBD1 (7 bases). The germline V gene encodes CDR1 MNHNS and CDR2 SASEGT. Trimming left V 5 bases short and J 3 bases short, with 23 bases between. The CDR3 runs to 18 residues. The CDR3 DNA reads TGTGCCAGCAGTCAAAGACTAGGGGGCTTGGGGCGCTACAATGAGCAGTTCTTC. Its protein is CASSQRLGGLGRYNEQFF.

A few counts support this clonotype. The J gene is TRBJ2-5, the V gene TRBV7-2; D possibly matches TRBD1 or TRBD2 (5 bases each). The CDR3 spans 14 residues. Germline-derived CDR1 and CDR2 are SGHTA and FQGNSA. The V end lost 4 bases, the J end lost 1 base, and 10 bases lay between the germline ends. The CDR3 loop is CASSSGRFQETQYF. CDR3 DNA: TGTGCCAGCAGCTCGGGACGGTTCCAAGAGACCCAGTACTTC.

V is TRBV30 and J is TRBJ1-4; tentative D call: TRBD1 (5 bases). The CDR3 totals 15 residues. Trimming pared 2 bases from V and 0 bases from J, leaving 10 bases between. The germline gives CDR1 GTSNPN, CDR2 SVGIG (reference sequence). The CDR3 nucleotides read TGTGCCTGGAGTCCTGACAGACCAACTAATGAAAAACTGTTTTTT. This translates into CAWSPDRPTNEKLFF.

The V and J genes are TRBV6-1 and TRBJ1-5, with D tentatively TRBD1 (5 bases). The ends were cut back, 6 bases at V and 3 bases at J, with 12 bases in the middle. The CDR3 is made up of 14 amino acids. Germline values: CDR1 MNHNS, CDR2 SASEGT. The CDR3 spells CASRSDGTNQPQHF. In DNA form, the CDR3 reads TGTGCCAGCAGGTCGGACGGGACCAATCAGCCCCAGCATTTT.

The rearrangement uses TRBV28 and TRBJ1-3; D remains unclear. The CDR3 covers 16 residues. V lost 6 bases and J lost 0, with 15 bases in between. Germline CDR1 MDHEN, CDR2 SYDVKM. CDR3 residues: CASRLRSPDSGNTIYF. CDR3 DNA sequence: TGTGCCAGCAGGCTGCGGAGCCCCGACTCTGGAAACACCATATATTTT.

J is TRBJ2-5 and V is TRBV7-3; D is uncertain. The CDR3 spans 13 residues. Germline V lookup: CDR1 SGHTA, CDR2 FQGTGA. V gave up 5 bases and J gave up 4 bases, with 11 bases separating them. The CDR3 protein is CASSQGVRETQYF. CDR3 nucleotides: TGTGCCAGCAGCCAAGGCGTTAGAGAGACCCAGTACTTC.

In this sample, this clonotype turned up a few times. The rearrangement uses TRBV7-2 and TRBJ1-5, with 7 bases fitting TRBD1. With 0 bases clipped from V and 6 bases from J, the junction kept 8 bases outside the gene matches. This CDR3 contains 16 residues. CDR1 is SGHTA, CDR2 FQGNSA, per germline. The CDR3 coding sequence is TGTGCCAGCAGCTTAGCCGGCCAGGGGGTAAGTCAGCCCCAGCATTTT. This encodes CASSLAGQGVSQPQHF.